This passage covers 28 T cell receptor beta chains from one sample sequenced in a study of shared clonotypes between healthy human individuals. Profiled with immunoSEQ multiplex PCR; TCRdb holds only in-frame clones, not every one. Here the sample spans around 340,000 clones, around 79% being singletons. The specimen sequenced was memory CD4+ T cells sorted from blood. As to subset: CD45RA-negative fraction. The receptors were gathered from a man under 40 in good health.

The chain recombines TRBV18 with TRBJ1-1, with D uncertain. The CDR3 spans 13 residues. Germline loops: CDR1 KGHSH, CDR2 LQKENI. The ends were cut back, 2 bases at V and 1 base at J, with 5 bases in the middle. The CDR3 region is CASSPKQNTEAFF. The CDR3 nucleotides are TGTGCCAGCTCACCAAAGCAGAACACTGAAGCTTTCTTT.

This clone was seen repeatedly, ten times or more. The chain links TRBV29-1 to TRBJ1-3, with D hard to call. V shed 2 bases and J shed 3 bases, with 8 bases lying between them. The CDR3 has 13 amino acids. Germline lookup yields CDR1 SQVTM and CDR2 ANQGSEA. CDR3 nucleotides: TGCAGCGTTGAACCGACGATTGGAAACACCATATATTTT. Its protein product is CSVEPTIGNTIYF.

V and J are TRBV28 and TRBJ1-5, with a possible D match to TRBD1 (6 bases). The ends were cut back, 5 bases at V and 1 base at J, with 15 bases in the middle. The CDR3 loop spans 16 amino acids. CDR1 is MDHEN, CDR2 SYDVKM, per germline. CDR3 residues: CASSPWDTMSNQPQHF. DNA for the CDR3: TGTGCCAGCAGTCCATGGGACACTATGAGCAATCAGCCCCAGCATTTT.

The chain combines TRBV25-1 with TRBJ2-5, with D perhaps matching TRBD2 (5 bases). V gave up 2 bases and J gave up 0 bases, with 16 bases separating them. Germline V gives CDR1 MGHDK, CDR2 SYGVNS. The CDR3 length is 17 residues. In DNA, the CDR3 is TGTGCCAGCAGTGAACCCCTACGAGACTATTACCAAGAGACCCAGTACTTC. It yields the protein CASSEPLRDYYQETQYF.

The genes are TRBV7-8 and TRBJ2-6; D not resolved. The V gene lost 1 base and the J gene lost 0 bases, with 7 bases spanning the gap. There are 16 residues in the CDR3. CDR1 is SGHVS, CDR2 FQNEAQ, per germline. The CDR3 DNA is TGTGCCAGCAGCTTAGGTACCCTCTCTGGGGCCAACGTCCTGACTTTC. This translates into CASSLGTLSGANVLTF.

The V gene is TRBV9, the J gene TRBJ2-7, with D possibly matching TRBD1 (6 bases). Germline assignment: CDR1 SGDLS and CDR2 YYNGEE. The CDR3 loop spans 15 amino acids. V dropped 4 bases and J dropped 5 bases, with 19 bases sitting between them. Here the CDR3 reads CASSTQGISGNEQYF. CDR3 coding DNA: TGTGCCAGCAGCACCCAGGGGATTTCAGGTAACGAGCAGTACTTC.

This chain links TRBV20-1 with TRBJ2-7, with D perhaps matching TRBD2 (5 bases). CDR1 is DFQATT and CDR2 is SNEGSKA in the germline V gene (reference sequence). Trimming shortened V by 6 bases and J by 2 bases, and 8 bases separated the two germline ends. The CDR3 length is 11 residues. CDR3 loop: CSARTAYEQYF. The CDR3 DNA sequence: TGCAGTGCGCGGACTGCCTACGAGCAGTACTTC.

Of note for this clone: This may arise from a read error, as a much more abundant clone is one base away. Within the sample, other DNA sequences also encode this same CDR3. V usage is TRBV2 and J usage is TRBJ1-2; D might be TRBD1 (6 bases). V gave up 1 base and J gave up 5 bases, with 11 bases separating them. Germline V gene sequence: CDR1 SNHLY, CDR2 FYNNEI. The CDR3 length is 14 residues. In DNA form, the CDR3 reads TGTGCCAGCAGTGAAGACCGGGGGCATTATGGCTACACCTTC. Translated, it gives CASSEDRGHYGYTF.

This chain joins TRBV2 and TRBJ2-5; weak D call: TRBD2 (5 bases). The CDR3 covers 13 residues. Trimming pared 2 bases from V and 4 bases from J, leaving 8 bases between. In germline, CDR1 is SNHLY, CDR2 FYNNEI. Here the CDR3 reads CASSEPSGETQYF. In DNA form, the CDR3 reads TGTGCCAGCAGTGAACCAAGCGGAGAGACCCAGTACTTC.

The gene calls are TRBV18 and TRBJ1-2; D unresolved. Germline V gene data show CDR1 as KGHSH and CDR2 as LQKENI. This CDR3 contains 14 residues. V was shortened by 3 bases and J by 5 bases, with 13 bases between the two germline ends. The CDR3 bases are TGTGCCAGCTCACCCGGCCCAGATTCTTATGGCTACACCTTC. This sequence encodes CASSPGPDSYGYTF.

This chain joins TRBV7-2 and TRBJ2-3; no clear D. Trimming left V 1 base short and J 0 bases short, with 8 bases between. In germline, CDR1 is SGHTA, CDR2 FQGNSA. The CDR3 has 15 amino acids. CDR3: CASSLGGRSTDTQYF. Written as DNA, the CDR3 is TGTGCCAGCAGCTTAGGAGGTAGAAGCACAGATACGCAGTATTTT. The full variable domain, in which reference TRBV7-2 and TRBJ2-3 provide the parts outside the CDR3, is GAGVSQSPSNKVTEKGKDVELRCDPISGHTALYWYRQSLGQGLEFLIYFQGNSAPDKSGLPSDRFSAERTGGSVSTLTIQRTQQEDSAVYLCASSLGGRSTDTQYFGPGTRLTVL.

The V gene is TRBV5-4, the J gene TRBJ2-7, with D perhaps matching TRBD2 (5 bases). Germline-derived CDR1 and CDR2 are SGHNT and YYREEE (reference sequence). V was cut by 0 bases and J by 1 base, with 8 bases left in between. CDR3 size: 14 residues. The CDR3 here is CASSLEGGSYEQYF. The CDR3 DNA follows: TGTGCCAGCAGCTTGGAAGGAGGTTCCTACGAGCAGTACTTC.

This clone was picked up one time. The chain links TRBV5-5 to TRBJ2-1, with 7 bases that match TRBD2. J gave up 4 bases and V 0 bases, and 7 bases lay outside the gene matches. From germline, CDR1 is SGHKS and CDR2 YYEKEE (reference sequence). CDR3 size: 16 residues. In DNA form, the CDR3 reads TGTGCCAGCAGCTTGGCCAGACTAGCAGATTACAATGAGCAGTTCTTC. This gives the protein CASSLARLADYNEQFF.

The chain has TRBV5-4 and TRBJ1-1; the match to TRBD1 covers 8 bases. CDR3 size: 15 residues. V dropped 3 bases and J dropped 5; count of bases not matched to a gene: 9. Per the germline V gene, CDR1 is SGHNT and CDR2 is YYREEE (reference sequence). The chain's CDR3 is CASSSPDRGGTEAFF. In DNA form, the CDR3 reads TGTGCCAGCAGCTCTCCCGACAGGGGTGGAACTGAAGCTTTCTTT.

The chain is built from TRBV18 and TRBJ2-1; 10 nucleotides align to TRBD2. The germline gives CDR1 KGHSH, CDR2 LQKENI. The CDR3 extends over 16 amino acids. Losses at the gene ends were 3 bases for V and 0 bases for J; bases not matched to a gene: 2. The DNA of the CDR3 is TGTGCCAGCTCACCCCCTAGCGGGAGCTCCTACAATGAGCAGTTCTTC. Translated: CASSPPSGSSYNEQFF.

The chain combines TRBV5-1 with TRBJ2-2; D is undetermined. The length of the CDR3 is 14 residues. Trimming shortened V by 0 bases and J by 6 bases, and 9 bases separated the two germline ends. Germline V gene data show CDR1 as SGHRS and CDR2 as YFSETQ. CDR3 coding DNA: TGCGCCAGCAGCTTGGCCTCGGTGCCCGGGGAGCTGTTTTTT. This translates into CASSLASVPGELFF.

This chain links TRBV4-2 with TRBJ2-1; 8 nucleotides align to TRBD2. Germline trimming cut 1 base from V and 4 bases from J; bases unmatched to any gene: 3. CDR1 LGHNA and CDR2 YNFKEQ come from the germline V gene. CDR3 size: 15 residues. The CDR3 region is CASSQVGGRYNEQFF. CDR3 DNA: TGTGCCAGCAGCCAAGTAGGCGGGAGGTACAATGAGCAGTTCTTC.

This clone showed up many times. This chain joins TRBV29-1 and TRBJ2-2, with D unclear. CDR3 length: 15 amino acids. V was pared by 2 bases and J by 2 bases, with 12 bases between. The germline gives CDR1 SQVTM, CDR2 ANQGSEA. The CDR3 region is CSVEMADPNTGELFF. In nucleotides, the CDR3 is TGCAGCGTTGAAATGGCAGACCCTAACACCGGGGAGCTGTTTTTT.

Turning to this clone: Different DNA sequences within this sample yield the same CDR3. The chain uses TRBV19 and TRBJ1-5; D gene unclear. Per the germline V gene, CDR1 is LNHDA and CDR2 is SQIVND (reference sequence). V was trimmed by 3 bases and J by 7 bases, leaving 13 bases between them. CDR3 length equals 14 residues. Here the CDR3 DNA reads TGTGCCAGTAGTATCCAAGGAGGGAACCAGCCCCAGCATTTT. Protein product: CASSIQGGNQPQHF.

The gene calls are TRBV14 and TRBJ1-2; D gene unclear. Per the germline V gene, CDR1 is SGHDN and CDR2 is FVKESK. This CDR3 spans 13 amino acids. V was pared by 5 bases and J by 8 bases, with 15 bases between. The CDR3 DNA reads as TGTGCCAGCAGCTTTCTCGGGTTTGGCGGCTACACCTTC. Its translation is CASSFLGFGGYTF.

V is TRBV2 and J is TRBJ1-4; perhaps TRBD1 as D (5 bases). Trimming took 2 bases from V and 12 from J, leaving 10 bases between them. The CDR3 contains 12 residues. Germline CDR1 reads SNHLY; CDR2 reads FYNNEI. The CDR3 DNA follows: TGTGCCAGCAGTGAACAGGGTAATCAACTGTTTTTT. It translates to CASSEQGNQLFF.

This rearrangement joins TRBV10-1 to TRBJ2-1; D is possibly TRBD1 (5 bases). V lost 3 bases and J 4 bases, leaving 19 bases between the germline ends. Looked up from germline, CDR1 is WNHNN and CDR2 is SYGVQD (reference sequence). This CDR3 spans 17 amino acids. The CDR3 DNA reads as TGCGCCAGCAGTGACCTTCTACCCGGTAGGGGTTACAATGAGCAGTTCTTC. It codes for CASSDLLPGRGYNEQFF.

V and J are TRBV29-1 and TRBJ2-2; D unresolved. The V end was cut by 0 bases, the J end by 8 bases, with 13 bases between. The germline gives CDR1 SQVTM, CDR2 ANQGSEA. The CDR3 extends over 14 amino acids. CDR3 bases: TGCAGCGTTGAAGATTCGTCAATGAGGGGGGAGCTGTTTTTT. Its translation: CSVEDSSMRGELFF.

This CDR3 is CASSVRYGDTEAFF. For the CDR3, the DNA is TGTGCCAGCAGCGTCCGGTATGGGGACACTGAAGCTTTCTTT. The chain carries TRBV9 and TRBJ1-1, with D uncertain. Germline V gives CDR1 SGDLS, CDR2 YYNGEE. This CDR3 contains 14 residues. V was clipped by 2 bases and J by 3 bases, with 11 bases between them.

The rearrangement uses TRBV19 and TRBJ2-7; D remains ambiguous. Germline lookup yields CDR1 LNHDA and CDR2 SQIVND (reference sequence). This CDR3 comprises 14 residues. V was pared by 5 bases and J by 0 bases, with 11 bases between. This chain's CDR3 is CASSGSLSSYEQYF. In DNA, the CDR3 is TGTGCCAGTAGTGGCAGCCTGAGCTCCTACGAGCAGTACTTC.

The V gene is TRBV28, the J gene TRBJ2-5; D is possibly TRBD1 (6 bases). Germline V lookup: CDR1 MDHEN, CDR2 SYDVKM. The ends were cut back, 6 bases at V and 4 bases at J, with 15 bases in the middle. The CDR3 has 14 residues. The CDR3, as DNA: TGTGCCAGCAGCCCGTTTCAGGGGCGAGAGACCCAGTACTTC. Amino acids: CASSPFQGRETQYF.

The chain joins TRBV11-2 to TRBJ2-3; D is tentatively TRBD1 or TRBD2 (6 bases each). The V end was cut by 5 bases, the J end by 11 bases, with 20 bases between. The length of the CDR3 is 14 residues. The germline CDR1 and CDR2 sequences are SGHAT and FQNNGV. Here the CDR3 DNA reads TGTGCCAGCAGCGGGGGGCTATCCGAAGGGAAGCAGTATTTT. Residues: CASSGGLSEGKQYF. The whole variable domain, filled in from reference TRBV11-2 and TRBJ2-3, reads EAGVAQSPRYKIIEKRQSVAFWCNPISGHATLYWYQQILGQGPKLLIQFQNNGVVDDSQLPKDRFSAERLKGVDSTLKIQPAKLEDSAVYLCASSGGLSEGKQYFGPGTRLTVL.

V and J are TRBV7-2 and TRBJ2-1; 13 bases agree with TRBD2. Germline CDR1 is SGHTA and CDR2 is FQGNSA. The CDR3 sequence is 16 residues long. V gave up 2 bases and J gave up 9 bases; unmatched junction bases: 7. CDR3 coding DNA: TGTGCCAGCAGCTTATTTGGGACTAGCGGGATAGGTGAGCAGTTCTTC. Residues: CASSLFGTSGIGEQFF.